Given below is one T cell receptor beta chain in context. Source study methods: The authors estimated nucleated cell counts from reference gene primer amplification. Produced via immunoSEQ multiplex PCR; TCRdb's table is partial and in-frame only. V and J calls plus clone size are reproduced from that table; the DNA served to infer D and trimming. The sample lists some 150,000 clones; roughly four fifths were seen once. These data are taken from a study of blood T cell repertoires in COVID-19. About the research overall: The United States, Italy and Spain provided the acute and convalescent COVID-19 samples. T cells, B-cell-depleted T cells, or PBMCs supplied cDNA or gDNA.

Germline lookup yields CDR1 MNHEY and CDR2 SVGAGI. The V end lost 7 bases, the J end lost 2 bases, and 12 bases lay between the germline ends. The CDR3 covers 13 residues. What was sequenced was peripheral blood. The V and J genes are TRBV6-5 and TRBJ2-7, with a tentative D call TRBD2 (7 bases). This sequence was found in a human donor with acute or convalescent COVID-19. The donor label of this sample is uncertain. CDR3 sequence reads: CASKLGGAYEQYF. The CDR3 bases are TGTGCCAGCAAACTAGGGGGGGCCTACGAGCAGTACTTC.